The rows below give T cell receptor beta chains drawn from one sample of a study of T cell responses to AZD1222 COVID-19 vaccine. Generated by immunoSEQ multiplex PCR, the TCRdb table keeps only in-frame clones and is missing some. The data show about 100,000 clones, 90% seen once. Material: peripheral blood, obtained on day 0 of AZD1222 vaccination. The source is an adult in good health. CDR3s leave out the opening cysteine and the closing phenylalanine or tryptophan. The order of the fields is J gene, D gene, V gene, CDR3 protein. A D gene is named only where the DNA matches it firmly.

j_call: TRBJ2-7; d_call: TRBD1; v_call: TRBV14; cdr3_aa: ASSQLGGDRDYEQY
j_call: TRBJ2-7; d_call: TRBD2; v_call: TRBV15; cdr3_aa: ATSRDREVGHLEQY
j_call: TRBJ1-2; d_call: NA; v_call: TRBV27; cdr3_aa: ASTPLGGNYGYT
j_call: TRBJ2-7; d_call: NA; v_call: TRBV28; cdr3_aa: ASSLGQGYEQY
j_call: TRBJ1-1; d_call: NA; v_call: TRBV13; cdr3_aa: ASSYDRMNTEAF
j_call: TRBJ1-1; d_call: TRBD1; v_call: TRBV7-8; cdr3_aa: ASGTGGFSEAF
j_call: TRBJ1-1; d_call: NA; v_call: TRBV12-3/TRBV12-4; cdr3_aa: ASSLKVNTEAF
j_call: TRBJ2-7; d_call: NA; v_call: TRBV3-1/TRBV3-2; cdr3_aa: ASSQALLDREQY
j_call: TRBJ1-2; d_call: NA; v_call: TRBV11-1; cdr3_aa: ASSLMGSGYT
j_call: TRBJ1-5; d_call: TRBD1; v_call: TRBV25-1; cdr3_aa: ASSEPGTASNQPQH
j_call: TRBJ2-3; d_call: TRBD2; v_call: TRBV4-1; cdr3_aa: ASSQAHLAERTDTQY
j_call: TRBJ2-7; d_call: TRBD1; v_call: TRBV5-1; cdr3_aa: ASSFDRGSHEQY
j_call: TRBJ2-5; d_call: TRBD2; v_call: TRBV28; cdr3_aa: ATGGLEETQY
j_call: TRBJ1-2; d_call: TRBD1; v_call: TRBV19; cdr3_aa: ASSPTGTDGGYT
j_call: TRBJ1-1; d_call: TRBD1; v_call: TRBV5-4; cdr3_aa: ASSPRGQATLEAF